The 28 T cell receptor beta chains reported below all come from one sample, sequenced in a study of T cells after yellow fever vaccination (dated by TCRdb to the late 2010s). Taken with the paper, the label for treatment or condition translates to: live attenuated yellow fever vaccine strain. Libraries were prepared through 5' RACE. The sample was run on an Illumina HiSeq 2500. TCRdb itself trimmed the public reads at Q25 with fastp, ran MiXCR and retained productive beta chains. All rows with the same CDR3 protein become a single entry with the most common DNA and genes. In this sample the table shows 620,000 or so distinct CDR3 sequences, around 12% of which occur a single time. Of the sample, more than 12% falls within the top ten clones. The input for sequencing was PBMCs, taken on the day of the yellow fever booster vaccination. The receptors shown here come from a young man who received the YFV17D yellow fever vaccine.

In this sample, this clonotype turned up a few times. V gene TRBV5-1 combines with J gene TRBJ2-1; 9 positions agree with TRBD1. The germline CDR1 and CDR2 sequences are SGHRS and YFSETQ. This CDR3 is 15 amino acids long. The trim removed 5 bases at V and 6 bases at J, leaving 9 bases unmatched. The CDR3 region is CASSSRDRVLNEQFF. CDR3 bases: TGCGCCAGCAGTTCCCGGGACAGGGTCCTCAATGAGCAGTTCTTC.

This clonotype was detected once. V usage is TRBV7-2 and J usage is TRBJ2-6; D might be TRBD1 (6 bases). V was shortened by 5 bases and J by 4 bases, with 15 bases between the two germline ends. The CDR3 covers 16 residues. Germline V lookup: CDR1 SGHTA, CDR2 FQGNSA. This CDR3 is CASSRRTGTGANVLTF. The CDR3 DNA sequence: TGTGCCAGCAGCCGCCGAACAGGGACAGGGGCCAACGTCCTGACTTTC.

The gene calls are TRBV4-1 and TRBJ2-7, with D possibly matching TRBD1 (6 bases). Germline V gene data show CDR1 as MGHRA and CDR2 as YSYEKL. V lost 0 bases to trimming and J lost 2 bases, with 11 bases between them. The CDR3 consists of 15 residues. The CDR3 reads CASSQDRAGAYEQYF. DNA for the CDR3: TGCGCCAGCAGCCAAGATCGGGCAGGGGCCTACGAGCAGTACTTC.

The chain combines TRBV20-1 with TRBJ2-1, with 14 bases fitting TRBD2. Germline CDR1 is DFQATT and CDR2 is SNEGSKA (reference sequence). The CDR3 contains 18 residues. V trimming: 2 bases; J trimming: 6 bases; junction bases outside the gene matches: 12. The CDR3 region has the DNA TGCAGTGCTAGATCCGGGACTAGCGGGAGATCAGTGGGCAATGAGCAGTTCTTC. This translates into CSARSGTSGRSVGNEQFF.

The table lists this clonotype with a few counts. This chain links TRBV7-2 with TRBJ1-5, with 9 bases identical to TRBD1. The trim removed 5 bases at V and 13 bases at J, leaving 6 bases unmatched. The germline gives CDR1 SGHTA, CDR2 FQGNSA. This CDR3 contains 12 residues. The CDR3 DNA follows: TGTGCCAGCAGCAAGGGGGGGACAGGGCAGCATTTT. Translation gives CASSKGGTGQHF.

This clonotype was counted between two and nine times. V gene TRBV6-1 combines with J gene TRBJ2-1, with 7 bases that match TRBD2. The trim removed 1 base at V and 4 bases at J, leaving 4 bases unmatched. The CDR3 is 15 residues long. The germline V gene encodes CDR1 MNHNS and CDR2 SASEGT. CDR3 loop: CASSEGGSIYNEQFF. The DNA of the CDR3 is TGTGCCAGCAGTGAAGGCGGGAGTATATACAATGAGCAGTTCTTC.

The chain combines TRBV20-1 with TRBJ2-5; D is tentatively TRBD1 or TRBD2 (5 bases each). CDR1 and CDR2 (germline): DFQATT, SNEGSKA (reference sequence). V was shortened by 6 bases and J by 3 bases, with 14 bases between the two germline ends. The CDR3 is 13 amino acids. Written as DNA, the CDR3 is TGCAGTGCCAGGGCCGGGATTAAAGAGACCCAGTACTTC. This translates into CSARAGIKETQYF.

This clonotype has a handful of counts. V usage is TRBV24-1 and J usage is TRBJ2-5; D is uncertain. Germline CDR1 KGHDR, CDR2 SFDVKD. The CDR3 is made up of 12 amino acids. V lost 4 bases and J 5 bases, leaving 7 bases between the germline ends. The CDR3 DNA reads as TGTGCCACCAGTGACCATTTGGAGACCCAGTACTTC. Protein product: CATSDHLETQYF.

This clonotype has just a few counts. J is TRBJ2-1 and V is TRBV29-1; possible D gene TRBD2, 5 bases. V lost 7 bases, J lost 0 bases, and 13 bases lay in between. Germline V gene data show CDR1 as SQVTM and CDR2 as ANQGSEA. This CDR3 contains 14 residues. CDR3 sequence: CSGLQRSSYNEQFF. The DNA of the CDR3 is TGCAGCGGCCTTCAGCGGAGCTCCTACAATGAGCAGTTCTTC.

The chain links TRBV5-1 to TRBJ2-1; D perhaps matches TRBD1 (5 bases). In germline, CDR1 is SGHRS, CDR2 YFSETQ. V dropped 4 bases and J dropped 3 bases, with 11 bases sitting between them. CDR3 length: 14 amino acids. The DNA for the CDR3 is TGCGCCAGCAGCCCCGACAGCCTCTACAATGAGCAGTTCTTC. As protein: CASSPDSLYNEQFF.

This clonotype appeared a few times. This chain joins TRBV5-1 and TRBJ1-1; 10 bases are a match to TRBD1. The germline V gene has CDR1 SGHRS and CDR2 YFSETQ. The CDR3 totals 15 residues. The trim removed 0 bases at V and 10 bases at J, leaving 9 bases unmatched. The CDR3 here is CASSLEGTGARGAFF. The CDR3, as DNA: TGCGCCAGCAGCTTGGAAGGGACAGGGGCTCGTGGAGCTTTCTTT. Drawing the rest from reference TRBV5-1 and TRBJ1-1, the complete variable domain is KAGVTQTPRYLIKTRGQQVTLSCSPISGHRSVSWYQQTPGQGLQFLFEYFSETQRNKGNFPGRFSGRQFSNSRSEMNVSTLELGDSALYLCASSLEGTGARGAFFGQGTRLTVV.

The table lists this clonotype with a few counts. The chain uses TRBV5-6 and TRBJ2-3, with 10 bases that match TRBD2. The length of the CDR3 is 16 residues. Losses at the gene ends were 1 base for V and 8 bases for J; bases not matched to a gene: 10. CDR1 is SGHDT, CDR2 YYEEEE, per germline. The CDR3 DNA follows: TGTGCCAGCAGCTTGATAACTAGCGGGATGACTGGTACGCAGTATTTT. It specifies CASSLITSGMTGTQYF. The variable domain in full, with the rest retrieved from reference TRBV5-6 and TRBJ2-3, is DAGVTQSPTHLIKTRGQQVTLRCSPKSGHDTVSWYQQALGQGPQFIFQYYEEEERQRGNFPDRFSGHQFPNYSSELNVNALLLGDSALYLCASSLITSGMTGTQYFGPGTRLTVL.

The V gene is TRBV3-1, the J gene TRBJ2-7; TRBD1 agrees at 12 bases. The CDR3 consists of 16 residues. V lost 4 bases and J lost 5; bases outside the gene matches: 9. CDR1 is LGHDT and CDR2 is YNNKEL in the germline V gene (reference sequence). CDR3 DNA sequence: TGTGCCAGCAGCCCTCCGACCGGGACAGGGGGCCACGAGCAGTACTTC. It is translated as CASSPPTGTGGHEQYF.

The chain couples TRBV28 to TRBJ2-1; TRBD1 agrees at 9 bases. CDR1 and CDR2 from the germline V gene are MDHEN and SYDVKM. The CDR3 is 16 amino acids. V lost 1 base to trimming and J lost 6 bases; unmatched junction nucleotides: 7. CDR3 nucleotide sequence: TGTGCCAGCAGTTTATATCCGGGACAGGGATCCAATGAGCAGTTCTTC. Amino acid sequence: CASSLYPGQGSNEQFF.

The V call is TRBV7-2, the J call TRBJ1-3; D is ambiguous. V lost 1 base to trimming and J lost 0 bases, with 7 bases between them. Germline V gene data show CDR1 as SGHTA and CDR2 as FQGNSA. The CDR3 covers 15 residues. The CDR3 is CASSLDGVSGNTIYF. DNA for the CDR3: TGTGCCAGCAGCTTAGATGGGGTCTCTGGAAACACCATATATTTT.

V is TRBV29-1 and J is TRBJ2-3; D might be TRBD2 (5 bases). This CDR3 region has 10 residues. Germline V gene data show CDR1 as SQVTM and CDR2 as ANQGSEA. The V and J ends lost 7 bases and 4 bases respectively, with 6 bases between them. In DNA form, the CDR3 reads TGCAGCGCGGGATCAGATACGCAGTATTTT. Translated: CSAGSDTQYF.

This chain joins TRBV6-2 or TRBV6-3 and TRBJ2-7; TRBD1 matches 8 bases. The length of the CDR3 is 16 residues. The germline V gene has CDR1 MNHEY and CDR2 SVGEGT. V dropped 2 bases and J dropped 3; count of bases not matched to a gene: 9. CDR3 sequence: CASSYRGPGTGYEQYF. CDR3 DNA: TGTGCCAGCAGTTACCGAGGACCTGGGACAGGCTACGAGCAGTACTTC.

This clonotype was observed a handful of times. The chain couples TRBV19 to TRBJ2-1; D ambiguous. Germline CDR1 and CDR2: LNHDA and SQIVND (reference sequence). CDR3 length: 13 residues. The V end was cut by 1 base, the J end by 12 bases, with 13 bases between. CDR3 nucleotide sequence: TGTGCCAGTAGTATAGTACTTTTTGAGACGCAGTTCTTC. Translation gives CASSIVLFETQFF.

This clonotype was recorded many times. The rearrangement joins TRBV7-9 to TRBJ2-5; D tentatively fits TRBD1 or TRBD2 (5 bases each). With 5 bases removed from V and 4 bases from J, the gap between germline ends came to 8 bases. CDR1 SEHNR and CDR2 FQNEAQ come from the germline V gene (reference sequence). CDR3 size: 12 residues. CDR3 nucleotides: TGTGCCAGCAGCACGGGGCGAGAGACCCAGTACTTC. Its protein product is CASSTGRETQYF.

V gene TRBV7-2 combines with J gene TRBJ2-2; D is uncertain. The CDR3 is made up of 16 amino acids. Trimming removed 5 bases from V and 0 bases from J, with 13 bases in between. The germline gives CDR1 SGHTA, CDR2 FQGNSA. CDR3 region: CASSHLRFSNTGELFF. For the CDR3, the DNA is TGTGCCAGCAGCCACCTGCGGTTTTCGAACACCGGGGAGCTGTTTTTT. The complete variable domain, with remaining parts taken from reference TRBV7-2 and TRBJ2-2, reads GAGVSQSPSNKVTEKGKDVELRCDPISGHTALYWYRQSLGQGLEFLIYFQGNSAPDKSGLPSDRFSAERTGGSVSTLTIQRTQQEDSAVYLCASSHLRFSNTGELFFGEGSRLTVL.

This clonotype has a handful of counts. The chain uses TRBV7-2 and TRBJ1-2; no clear D. CDR3 length: 14 amino acids. The germline V and J ends were trimmed by 1 base and 2 bases, with 8 bases remaining between them. Germline CDR1 and CDR2: SGHTA and FQGNSA. Here the CDR3 DNA reads TGTGCCAGCAGCTTAGTCTGGGAGAACTATGGCTACACCTTC. This codes for CASSLVWENYGYTF.

This clonotype was counted many times. J is TRBJ2-1 and V is TRBV12-3 or TRBV12-4, with D possibly matching TRBD2 (5 bases). The CDR3 loop spans 13 amino acids. The V gene lost 6 bases and the J gene lost 10 bases, with 16 bases spanning the gap. The CDR3 region is CASSPPGVREQFF. The CDR3 DNA reads TGTGCCAGCAGCCCCCCCGGGGTCCGCGAGCAGTTCTTC.

This clonotype was seen only a few times. This chain joins TRBV6-5 and TRBJ2-1, with TRBD1 matching over 8 bases. CDR1 MNHEY and CDR2 SVGAGI come from the germline V gene. The CDR3 sequence is 11 residues long. With V trimmed by 6 bases and J by 10 bases, 2 bases remained unmatched. CDR3 residues: CASRRQGEQFF. DNA for the CDR3: TGTGCCAGCAGGCGACAGGGGGAGCAGTTCTTC.

This clonotype showed up just a few times. The rearrangement links TRBV9 to TRBJ2-7, with 7 nucleotides matching TRBD1. Germline CDR1 SGDLS, CDR2 YYNGEE. This CDR3 has 13 residues. J lost 5 bases, V lost 7 bases, and 9 bases had no gene match. The CDR3 sequence is CASSPPTGHEQYF. The CDR3 coding sequence is TGTGCCAGCTCGCCACCGACAGGGCACGAGCAGTACTTC.

The sample holds a few counts of this clonotype. The genes are TRBV5-4 and TRBJ2-7; D is unresolved. Germline CDR1 reads SGHNT; CDR2 reads YYREEE (reference sequence). The V and J ends lost 4 bases and 0 bases respectively, with 14 bases between them. The CDR3 spans 15 residues. DNA of the CDR3: TGTGCCAGCAGCCGGAGAATAGGTCTCTCCTACGAGCAGTACTTC. Its protein product is CASSRRIGLSYEQYF.

This clonotype was counted between two and nine times. The chain is built from TRBV5-6 and TRBJ2-2; the match to TRBD1 covers 10 bases. V shed 4 bases, J shed 4 bases, and the junction held 7 bases outside the gene matches. The V gene's germline CDR1 is SGHDT and CDR2 YYEEEE. The CDR3 runs 16 residues. The CDR3 nucleotides are TGTGCCAGCAGCCGTGTGGGACAGGGGTCCACCGGGGAGCTGTTTTTT. Translating gives CASSRVGQGSTGELFF.

The V call is TRBV4-3, the J call TRBJ2-7; unclear D gene. Trimming removed 1 base at V and 1 base at J, with 11 bases between. This CDR3 is built from 15 residues. Germline V gene sequence: CDR1 LGHNA, CDR2 YSLEER. The CDR3 nucleotides are TGCGCCAGCAGCCAAGGCTCCGGTCCTTCCTACGAGCAGTACTTC. Translation gives CASSQGSGPSYEQYF.

This clonotype was recorded many times. V and J are TRBV6-2 or TRBV6-3 and TRBJ2-2; 9 bases fit TRBD2. CDR3 length: 16 amino acids. Germline V CDR1 and CDR2: MNHEY, SVGEGT. Germline trimming cut 6 bases from V and 8 bases from J; bases unmatched to any gene: 13. CDR3 DNA sequence: TGTGCCAGCAGCGCGGGACTAGCTTTTTCATCTGGGGAGCTGTTTTTT. Its translation: CASSAGLAFSSGELFF.